Listed below are T cell receptor beta chains from one sample, sequenced in a study of T-cell memory formation after mild COVID-19. Each CDR3 protein is one row after TCRdb ran MiXCR on the 5' RACE reads. The table records about 210,000 distinct CDR3 sequences, 10% of them present only once. The sequenced sample was PBMCs or a T cell subset sorted from them (not recorded which). These receptors came from a man younger than 35 who had mild COVID-19 (a few samples of this study predate the infection). Cell type and time point are not known. Each CDR3 is given with its conserved first and last residue. A D gene is named only where the DNA matches it firmly. Clone size is stated in some rows and not others, as once, few, many or a class when expanded.

V,size,J,D,DNA,CDR3
TRBV11-3,few,TRBJ2-2,-,TGTGCCAGCAGCTTAGTTGACGGAGCCGGGGAGCTGTTTTTT,CASSLVDGAGELFF
TRBV6-2/TRBV6-3,-,TRBJ2-2,-,TGTGCCAGCAGCCCCGGTCCGGGGCGGAACACCGGGGAGCTGTTTTTT,CASSPGPGRNTGELFF
TRBV12-3/TRBV12-4,few,TRBJ1-6,TRBD1,TGTGCCAGCAGGTCGGGACAGGGAAGATTTTCACCCCTCCACTTT,CASRSGQGRFSPLHF
TRBV2,few,TRBJ1-1,-,TGTGCCAGCAGGGCTGATGCTATGAACACTGAAGCTTTCTTT,CASRADAMNTEAFF
TRBV6-2/TRBV6-3,-,TRBJ1-1,TRBD1,TGTGCCAGCACCCGGGGGGAGGGGGCGTTAAGCACTGAAGCTTTCTTT,CASTRGEGALSTEAFF
TRBV20-1,few,TRBJ1-5,-,TGCAGTGCTAGGGGGAGGTTCAGGTGGCCCCAGCATTTT,CSARGRFRWPQHF
TRBV5-1,few,TRBJ1-1,-,TGCGCCAGCAGCTACCTCAATACGACAGGACCGAACACTGAAGCTTTCTTT,CASSYLNTTGPNTEAFF
TRBV7-4,few,TRBJ2-1,-,TGTGCCAGCAGCTTAAGTCTTCGTGTCGCCCGGGCCATATATGAGCAGTTCTTC,CASSLSLRVARAIYEQFF
TRBV4-1,many,TRBJ1-3,-,TGCGCCAGCAGCCAAGATGGTTTAATTGGAAACACCATATATTTT,CASSQDGLIGNTIYF
TRBV5-1,-,TRBJ2-5,-,TGCGCCAGCAGCTTTGGTCAGGGGGGGAAAGAGACCCAGTACTTC,CASSFGQGGKETQYF
TRBV7-3,many,TRBJ2-2,TRBD2,TGTGCCAGCAGCCCCCTACCCCCTAGCGGGGGCCGAGGAGGGACCGCCGGGGAGCTGTTTTTT,CASSPLPPSGGRGGTAGELFF
TRBV18,few,TRBJ2-1,-,TGTGCCAGCTCACGGGGGGCCTGGATTGAGCAGTTCTTC,CASSRGAWIEQFF
TRBV9,few,TRBJ2-3,TRBD1,TGTGCCAGCAGCGAGGCTCCGGGACAGGGTACTTATACGCAGTATTTT,CASSEAPGQGTYTQYF
TRBV7-2,-,TRBJ1-1,-,TGTGCCAGCAGCTTAGACGAGGCAGGGAAGGCTTTCTTT,CASSLDEAGKAFF
TRBV7-2,many,TRBJ1-1,-,TGTGCCAGCAGCTTACAAGCGCACACTGAAGCTTTCTTT,CASSLQAHTEAFF
TRBV7-2,few,TRBJ2-7,TRBD2,TGTGCCAGCAGCCCGGGGGGATTTTCAAGCTCCTACGAGCAGTACTTC,CASSPGGFSSSYEQYF
TRBV5-1,-,TRBJ2-3,TRBD1,TGCGCCAGCAGCACTACAGGGGGGAGCACAGATACGCAGTATTTT,CASSTTGGSTDTQYF
TRBV11-2,few,TRBJ2-3,TRBD2,TGTGCCAGCAGCTTAGGCACTAGCGGGGGGCTGTGGGCAGATACGCAGTATTTT,CASSLGTSGGLWADTQYF
TRBV10-3,few,TRBJ1-6,TRBD1,TGTGCCATCAGTGAGTCATTGGGGACAGGGGACAATTCACCCCTCCACTTT,CAISESLGTGDNSPLHF
TRBV24-1,-,TRBJ2-1,-,TGTGCCACCAGTGCTTATACCTCCTCCTTCAATGAGCAGTTCTTC,CATSAYTSSFNEQFF
TRBV5-1,many,TRBJ1-1,-,TGCGCCAGCAGCTTCAACCGGGCGGGGGCAAGCACTGAAGCTTTCTTT,CASSFNRAGASTEAFF
TRBV10-3,few,TRBJ2-7,TRBD1,TGTGCCATCAGTGGCCGGAAAGGACAGGGCTCCGAGCAGTACTTC,CAISGRKGQGSEQYF
TRBV28,once,TRBJ1-6,-,TGTGCCAGCAGTAATGGTCAGGGGAGAAATTCACCCCTCCACTTT,CASSNGQGRNSPLHF
TRBV4-1,many,TRBJ2-5,-,TGCGCCAGCAGCGGCCGGACAGCCCAAGAGACCCAGTACTTC,CASSGRTAQETQYF
TRBV7-6,few,TRBJ1-6,-,TGTGCCAGCAGCTTATATCAGTGGCAGGGGAATTCACCCCTCCACTTT,CASSLYQWQGNSPLHF
TRBV7-2,-,TRBJ1-3,-,TGTGCCAGCAGCTTACTGGGGAGAAACACCATATATTTT,CASSLLGRNTIYF
TRBV7-8,few,TRBJ1-5,-,TGTGCCAGCAGCTTAGCTGGGATACGAATGGAGAGCAATCAGCCCCAGCATTTT,CASSLAGIRMESNQPQHF
TRBV5-6,few,TRBJ2-2,TRBD1,TGTGCCAGCAGCTTAAGAGGGGGCTCGTCCGGGGAGCTGTTTTTT,CASSLRGGSSGELFF
TRBV3-1,medium-sized,TRBJ1-6,TRBD1,TGTGCCAGCAGCCAGGGGACAGGGGGCTCACCCCTCCACTTT,CASSQGTGGSPLHF
TRBV3-1,few,TRBJ2-3,-,TGTGCCAGCAGCCAACAGGCTAGCCCGGATACGCAGTATTTT,CASSQQASPDTQYF
TRBV20-1,many,TRBJ2-1,-,TGCAGTGCCAAGGACTTGATGTACTACAATGAGCAGTTCTTC,CSAKDLMYYNEQFF
TRBV7-2,few,TRBJ2-3,-,TGTGCCAGCAGCTTAGGCCTAACCCCAGATACGCAGTATTTT,CASSLGLTPDTQYF
TRBV29-1,few,TRBJ2-5,TRBD2,TGCAGTTCCGGGAGGGGCCGGGGGGAGACCCAGTACTTC,CSSGRGRGETQYF
TRBV5-1,few,TRBJ2-2,TRBD2,TGCGCCAGCAGCTGGGGAGGGGTCTCCGGGGAGCTGTTTTTT,CASSWGGVSGELFF
TRBV18,-,TRBJ2-7,-,TGTGCCAGCTCACCACGGGACCGTTCCTCCGAGCAGTACTTC,CASSPRDRSSEQYF
TRBV4-3,many,TRBJ1-2,TRBD1,TGCGCCAGCAGCCAAGGGCCTCCGGGACAGGGGGCTGGAGGCTACACCTTC,CASSQGPPGQGAGGYTF
TRBV6-5,many,TRBJ2-3,TRBD2,TGTGCCAGCAGTTACTCGCGGCGACTAGCGGGGCGCACAGATACGCAGTATTTT,CASSYSRRLAGRTDTQYF
TRBV12-3/TRBV12-4,many,TRBJ1-2,-,TGTGCCAGCAGTCCCCGAGTTGGGAGGACTGGCTACACCTTC,CASSPRVGRTGYTF
TRBV6-2/TRBV6-3,few,TRBJ1-5,-,TGTGCCAGCAGTTACCTGGGGGGACAGCCCCAGCATTTT,CASSYLGGQPQHF
TRBV4-3,-,TRBJ2-6,-,TGCGCCAGCAGCCAGCAACAGGGACCTGGGGCCAACGTCCTGACTTTC,CASSQQQGPGANVLTF
TRBV28,many,TRBJ1-5,-,TGTGCCAGCAGTATGAGCAATCAGCCCCAGCATTTT,CASSMSNQPQHF
TRBV7-9,many,TRBJ2-7,-,TGTGCCAGCAGCTCAGCCTACGAGCAGTACTTC,CASSSAYEQYF
TRBV12-3/TRBV12-4,-,TRBJ2-6,-,TGTGCCAGCACCCCCCGGCCCAACTCTGGGGCCAACGTCCTGACTTTC,CASTPRPNSGANVLTF
TRBV2,-,TRBJ2-7,-,TGTGCCAGCAGTGAAGCCAATTCCTACGAGCAGTACTTC,CASSEANSYEQYF
TRBV6-2/TRBV6-3,few,TRBJ2-1,-,TGTGCCAGCAGTTGGGGGCTAGCGTCCTCCGAGTTCTTC,CASSWGLASSEFF